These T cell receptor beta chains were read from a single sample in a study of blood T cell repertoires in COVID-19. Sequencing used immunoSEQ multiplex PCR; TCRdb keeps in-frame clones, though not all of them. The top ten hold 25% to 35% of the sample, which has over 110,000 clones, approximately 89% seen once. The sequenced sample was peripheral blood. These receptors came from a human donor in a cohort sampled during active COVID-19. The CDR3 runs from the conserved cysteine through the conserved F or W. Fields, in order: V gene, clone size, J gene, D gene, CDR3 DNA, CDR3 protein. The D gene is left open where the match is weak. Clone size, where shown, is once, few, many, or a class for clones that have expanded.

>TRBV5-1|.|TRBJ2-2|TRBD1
TGCGCCAGCACACAACAGGGGACCACCGGGGAGCTGTTTTTT
CASTQQGTTGELFF
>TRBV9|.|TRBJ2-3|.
TGTGCCAGCAGCGTTCAAGCCCCCACAGATACGCAGTATTTT
CASSVQAPTDTQYF
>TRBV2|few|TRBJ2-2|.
TGTGCCAGCATAGGGGTATCGAACACCGGGGAGCTGTTTTTT
CASIGVSNTGELFF
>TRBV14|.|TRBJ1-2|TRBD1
TGTGCCAGCAGCCAAGGAGGGGGCAGAAACTATGGCTACACCTTC
CASSQGGGRNYGYTF
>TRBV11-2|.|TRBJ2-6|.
TGTGCCAGCAGCTTAGATCGCAGCTCTGGGGCCAACGTCCTGACTTTC
CASSLDRSSGANVLTF
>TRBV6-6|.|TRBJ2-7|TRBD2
TGTGCCAGCTCTCATAGCGGGGGGGCCTACGAGCAGTACTTC
CASSHSGGAYEQYF
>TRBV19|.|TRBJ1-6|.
TGTGCCAGTAGTATCCGCAGGGGAAATTCACCCCTCCACTTT
CASSIRRGNSPLHF
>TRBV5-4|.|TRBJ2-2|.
TGTGCCAGCGGGAGGTGGGAAACCACCGGGGAGCTGTTTTTT
CASGRWETTGELFF
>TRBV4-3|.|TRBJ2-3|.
TGCGCCAGCAGCCTCAGTGCCACAGATACGCAGTATTTT
CASSLSATDTQYF
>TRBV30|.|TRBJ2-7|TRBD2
TGTGCCTGGAGTGTACGGAGCGGGGGATCCTACGAGCAGTACTTC
CAWSVRSGGSYEQYF
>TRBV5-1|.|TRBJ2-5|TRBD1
TGCGCCAGCAGCTTGGCGATGACAGGGAAAGAGACCCAGTACTTC
CASSLAMTGKETQYF
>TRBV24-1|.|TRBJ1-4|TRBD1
TGTGCCACCAGTGATCCCAGGGGGGATAATGAAAAACTGTTTTTT
CATSDPRGDNEKLFF
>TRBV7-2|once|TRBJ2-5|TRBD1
TGTGCCAGCGGCTGGACAGGGACCCTCCCTGGTCTTCCCGAGACCCAGTACTTC
CASGWTGTLPGLPETQYF
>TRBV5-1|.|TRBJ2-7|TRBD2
TGCGCCAGCAGCTTCCTAGCGGGTAGCTCCTACGAGCAGTACTTC
CASSFLAGSSYEQYF
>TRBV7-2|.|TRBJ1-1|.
TGTGCCAGCAGCTTCGACCTCGCGGGGGGGGGCACTGAAGCTTTCTTT
CASSFDLAGGGTEAFF
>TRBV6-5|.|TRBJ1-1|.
TGTGCCAGCAGTTACTCTGCAGGGAACACTGAAGCTTTCTTT
CASSYSAGNTEAFF
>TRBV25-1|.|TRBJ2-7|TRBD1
TGTGCCAGCAGTGACGACAGGGGGTATTCCTACGAGCAGTACTTC
CASSDDRGYSYEQYF
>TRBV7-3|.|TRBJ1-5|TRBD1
TGTGCCAGCATTGACAGGGCTTTTAGCAATCAGCCCCAGCATTTT
CASIDRAFSNQPQHF
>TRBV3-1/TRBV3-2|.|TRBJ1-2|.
TGTGCCAGCAGCCTCGCCGGGGGGAAAGGCTATGGCTACACCTTC
CASSLAGGKGYGYTF
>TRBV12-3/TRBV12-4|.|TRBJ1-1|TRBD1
TGTGCCAGCAGTTTAGAGACAGGGATGATGGCTTTCTTT
CASSLETGMMAFF
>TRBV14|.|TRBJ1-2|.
TGTGCCAGCAGCCAAGAGGCAGGTGGCTATGGCTACACCTTC
CASSQEAGGYGYTF